Presented here are 19 T cell receptor beta chains from one specimen sequenced in a study of blood T cell repertoires in COVID-19 (dated by TCRdb to the early 2020s). The protocol used for the library was the immunoSEQ multiplex PCR assay. TCRdb took this table from immuneACCESS and kept in-frame rearrangements with V and J called. Such tables lack part of the clones; where checked against another copy, unresolved V genes explain under half of the gap, and the rest is unexplained. The sample yields over 100,000 clones; over 80% were counted once. The top ten clones comprise roughly 20% of the sample. The material sequenced was peripheral blood. The receptors originated from a woman aged 55-70 years with acute or convalescent COVID-19.

The genes are TRBV15 and TRBJ1-5; no clear D gene. Germline V gene lookup returns CDR1 LNHNV and CDR2 YYDKDF (reference sequence). V lost 0 bases to trimming and J lost 0 bases, with 9 bases between them. This CDR3 is built from 16 residues. CDR3 amino acids: CATSRDPQNSNQPQHF. CDR3 DNA: TGTGCCACCAGCAGAGATCCCCAGAATAGCAATCAGCCCCAGCATTTT.

The gene calls are TRBV2 and TRBJ2-2; 7 positions match TRBD1. Germline loops: CDR1 SNHLY, CDR2 FYNNEI. CDR3 size: 17 residues. The V and J ends lost 5 bases and 2 bases, in that order; junction bases with no gene match: 11. CDR3: CASSSKRRDRNTGELFF. The CDR3 DNA sequence: TGTGCCAGCAGTTCCAAGCGCCGGGACAGAAACACCGGGGAGCTGTTTTTT.

V usage is TRBV10-3 and J usage is TRBJ2-1; 12 bases fit TRBD2. J lost 7 bases, V lost 6 bases, and 7 bases had no gene match. The length of the CDR3 is 15 residues. Germline CDR1 and CDR2: ENHRY and SYGVKD. CDR3 amino acids: CAISSSGGAGNEQFF. The CDR3 DNA reads TGTGCCATCAGCTCTAGCGGGGGGGCCGGGAATGAGCAGTTCTTC.

The rearrangement joins TRBV15 to TRBJ1-2; 7 nucleotides match TRBD1. With V trimmed by 5 bases and J by 4 bases, 16 bases remained unmatched. The CDR3 runs to 17 residues. Germline V gives CDR1 LNHNV, CDR2 YYDKDF (reference sequence). CDR3 sequence: CATSGDRSLSRGYGYTF. DNA for the CDR3: TGTGCCACCAGCGGGGACAGATCCCTATCCAGAGGCTATGGCTACACCTTC. The full variable domain, completed using reference TRBV15 and TRBJ1-2, is DAMVIQNPRYQVTQFGKPVTLSCSQTLNHNVMYWYQQKSSQAPKLLFHYYDKDFNNEADTPDNFQSRRPNTSFCFLDIRSPGLGDTAMYLCATSGDRSLSRGYGYTFGSGTRLTVV.

The chain couples TRBV27 to TRBJ1-5, with D perhaps TRBD1 (6 bases). CDR3 length equals 15 residues. Germline V gene lookup returns CDR1 MNHEY and CDR2 SMNVEV (reference sequence). Trimming shortened V by 4 bases and J by 0 bases, and 10 bases separated the two germline ends. CDR3 sequence: CASSSGEVSNQPQHF. The CDR3 bases are TGTGCCAGCAGTTCAGGGGAAGTTAGCAATCAGCCCCAGCATTTT.

V is TRBV2 and J is TRBJ1-2, with D perhaps matching TRBD1 (6 bases). There are 13 residues in the CDR3. V gave up 2 bases and J gave up 7 bases, with 11 bases separating them. Germline CDR1 SNHLY, CDR2 FYNNEI. CDR3 in amino acids: CASSERGGSGYTF. In DNA form, the CDR3 reads TGTGCCAGCAGTGAAAGGGGGGGCTCTGGCTACACCTTC.

V gene TRBV5-4 combines with J gene TRBJ1-2; D is possibly TRBD1 (5 bases). This CDR3 has 15 residues. Germline CDR1 and CDR2: SGHNT and YYREEE (reference sequence). The V and J ends lost 0 bases and 3 bases respectively, with 12 bases between them. CDR3 DNA: TGTGCCAGCAGCTTGGTACAGGAAAGCCACTATGGCTACACCTTC. It encodes CASSLVQESHYGYTF.

In its sample, this clone was seen once. J is TRBJ1-3 and V is TRBV18, with a tentative D call TRBD1 (6 bases). Germline V gene data show CDR1 as KGHSH and CDR2 as LQKENI. V lost 4 bases to trimming and J lost 0 bases, with 13 bases between them. The CDR3 has 16 amino acids. For the CDR3, the DNA is TGTGCCAGCTCACAAGGGACACGACACTCTGGAAACACCATATATTTT. Its protein product is CASSQGTRHSGNTIYF.

The rearrangement links TRBV4-2 to TRBJ2-3, with 12 nucleotides matching TRBD2. Trimming took 0 bases from V and 6 from J; bases not matched to a gene: 4. This CDR3 is 16 amino acids long. Germline lookup yields CDR1 LGHNA and CDR2 YNFKEQ. The CDR3 sequence: CASSQDGLAGRDTQYF. The DNA for the CDR3 is TGTGCCAGCAGCCAAGATGGACTAGCGGGGAGGGATACGCAGTATTTT.

The J gene is TRBJ2-1, the V gene TRBV11-3; TRBD2 might be the D (7 bases). CDR1 SGHNT and CDR2 YENEEA come from the germline V gene. This CDR3 is 15 amino acids long. Trimming cost V 3 bases and J 1 base, with 10 bases left between them. This CDR3 reads CASSLGRGSYNEQFF. Written as DNA, the CDR3 is TGTGCCAGCAGCTTGGGGAGGGGGTCCTACAATGAGCAGTTCTTC.

The chain has TRBV7-2 and TRBJ2-3; no reliable D call. Germline V gene sequence: CDR1 SGHTA, CDR2 FQGNSA. Trimming removed 6 bases from V and 1 base from J, with 8 bases in between. The CDR3 length is 13 residues. CDR3 in amino acids: CASSIYGTDTQYF. CDR3 DNA sequence: TGTGCCAGCAGTATCTATGGCACAGATACGCAGTATTTT. Looking up the rest from reference TRBV7-2 and TRBJ2-3 gives the full variable domain: GAGVSQSPSNKVTEKGKDVELRCDPISGHTALYWYRQSLGQGLEFLIYFQGNSAPDKSGLPSDRFSAERTGGSVSTLTIQRTQQEDSAVYLCASSIYGTDTQYFGPGTRLTVL.

The chain couples TRBV6-6 to TRBJ2-7, with no clear D. The V gene lost 0 bases and the J gene lost 7 bases, with 7 bases spanning the gap. The CDR3 length is 12 residues. Germline loops: CDR1 MNHNY, CDR2 SVGAGI (reference sequence). The CDR3 DNA reads as TGTGCCAGCAGTTACTCGAGTCGGGAGCAGTACTTC. Amino acids: CASSYSSREQYF.

The chain employs TRBV15 and TRBJ2-4; 7 positions match TRBD1. This CDR3 region has 14 residues. The V gene's germline CDR1 is LNHNV and CDR2 YYDKDF (reference sequence). Trimming cost V 1 base and J 15 bases; bases outside gene matches: 12. CDR3 sequence: CATSRAPDRARVYF. The CDR3, as DNA: TGTGCCACCAGCAGAGCCCCAGACAGGGCAAGGGTGTACTTC. The variable domain in full, with the rest retrieved from reference TRBV15 and TRBJ2-4, is DAMVIQNPRYQVTQFGKPVTLSCSQTLNHNVMYWYQQKSSQAPKLLFHYYDKDFNNEADTPDNFQSRRPNTSFCFLDIRSPGLGDTAMYLCATSRAPDRARVYFGAGTRLSVL.

The CDR3 coding sequence is TGTGCCAGCAGACCCGGGACTCAGAACACCGGGGAGCTGTTTTTT. Protein product: CASRPGTQNTGELFF. J is TRBJ2-2 and V is TRBV28; D is perhaps TRBD2 (6 bases). Germline CDR1 and CDR2: MDHEN and SYDVKM. V shed 6 bases and J shed 1 base, with 12 bases lying between them. This CDR3 region has 15 residues.

This clone was recorded at least ten times. V and J are TRBV5-5 and TRBJ2-7; 7 bases map to TRBD1. The CDR3 runs to 16 residues. The V gene end was trimmed by 4 bases and the J gene end by 3 bases; junction bases not matched to a gene: 13. Germline loops: CDR1 SGHKS, CDR2 YYEKEE (reference sequence). This chain's CDR3 is CASSPSDRAFRYEQYF. The CDR3 DNA reads as TGTGCCAGCAGCCCTTCTGACAGGGCCTTCCGCTACGAGCAGTACTTC.

This clone was counted a few times. The CDR3 nucleotides are TGTGCCAGCAGCGACGGGGGGGGCCCAATCAATGAGCAGTTCTTC. Translation gives CASSDGGGPINEQFF. The rearrangement joins TRBV7-6 to TRBJ2-1; 8 nucleotides agree with TRBD2. V lost 5 bases to trimming and J lost 6 bases; unmatched junction nucleotides: 9. Germline V gives CDR1 SGHVS, CDR2 FNYEAQ. This CDR3 spans 15 amino acids.

This clone appeared once. The J gene is TRBJ1-2, the V gene TRBV30; D is possibly TRBD1 (6 bases). From germline, CDR1 is GTSNPN and CDR2 SVGIG (reference sequence). This CDR3 comprises 11 residues. With 4 bases removed from V and 8 bases from J, the gap between germline ends came to 11 bases. Here the CDR3 reads CAWTAGDGYTF. DNA of the CDR3: TGTGCCTGGACTGCAGGGGACGGCTACACCTTC.

J is TRBJ2-1 and V is TRBV4-3; a possible D gene is TRBD2 (5 bases). CDR1 LGHNA and CDR2 YSLEER come from the germline V gene. V was trimmed by 2 bases and J by 1 base, leaving 9 bases between them. The CDR3 spans 15 residues. The CDR3 here is CASSQLRESYNEQFF. CDR3 DNA: TGCGCCAGCAGCCAACTCCGGGAATCCTACAATGAGCAGTTCTTC.

The chain carries TRBV5-4 and TRBJ2-7; D is uncertain. V gave up 4 bases and J gave up 4 bases, with 18 bases separating them. CDR1 SGHNT and CDR2 YYREEE come from the germline V gene (reference sequence). This CDR3 comprises 15 residues. The CDR3 sequence is CASSLERKGQYEQYF. As DNA, the CDR3 is TGTGCCAGCAGCCTGGAGAGGAAAGGTCAGTACGAGCAGTACTTC.